These 13 T cell receptor beta chains originate from one sample sequenced in a study of blood T cell repertoires in COVID-19. TCRdb's table, derived via immunoSEQ multiplex PCR, lists solely in-frame clones and lacks some. Here the sample spans about 260,000 clones, around 87% being singletons. Sequenced: peripheral blood. The receptors were gathered from a young man with active or convalescent COVID-19.

V usage is TRBV11-3 and J usage is TRBJ2-1; D is ambiguous. The germline V and J ends were trimmed by 4 bases and 7 bases, with 11 bases remaining between them. The CDR3 is 13 amino acids. CDR1 and CDR2 from the germline V gene are SGHNT and YENEEA. For the CDR3, the DNA is TGTGCCAGCAGCTCTAGGCCTAGTAATGAGCAGTTCTTC. It is translated as CASSSRPSNEQFF.

The chain carries TRBV24-1 and TRBJ1-4; a possible D gene is TRBD1 (5 bases). CDR3 length: 15 amino acids. The ends were cut back, 5 bases at V and 2 bases at J, with 11 bases in the middle. Germline CDR1 KGHDR, CDR2 SFDVKD. CDR3 sequence: CATSALGQTNEKLFF. The DNA of the CDR3 is TGTGCCACCAGTGCCTTGGGGCAGACTAATGAAAAACTGTTTTTT.

The chain combines TRBV7-3 with TRBJ2-5; 9 bases are a match to TRBD2. This CDR3 region has 16 residues. Trimming cost V 5 bases and J 5 bases; bases outside gene matches: 12. Looked up from germline, CDR1 is SGHTA and CDR2 is FQGTGA. The CDR3 coding sequence is TGTGCCAGCAGCAGGTGGGCTAGCGGGATCGGGGAGACCCAGTACTTC. It encodes CASSRWASGIGETQYF. The full variable domain, rest sourced from reference TRBV7-3 and TRBJ2-5, is GAGVSQTPSNKVTEKGKYVELRCDPISGHTALYWYRQSLGQGPEFLIYFQGTGAADDSGLPNDRFFAVRPEGSVSTLKIQRTERGDSAVYLCASSRWASGIGETQYFGPGTRLLVL.

V gene TRBV5-1 combines with J gene TRBJ1-2; D not certain. Trimming stripped 4 bases from V and 6 bases from J, with 13 bases between. CDR3 length: 13 residues. CDR1 and CDR2 (germline): SGHRS, YFSETQ. This chain's CDR3 is CASSLGLANGYTF. The DNA of the CDR3 is TGCGCCAGCAGCCTTGGACTCGCCAATGGCTACACCTTC.

The chain recombines TRBV6-5 with TRBJ2-7, with 9 bases matching TRBD2. Losses at the gene ends were 0 bases for V and 6 bases for J; bases not matched to a gene: 6. The germline V gene has CDR1 MNHEY and CDR2 SVGAGI. The CDR3 has 15 residues. The DNA of the CDR3 is TGTGCCAGCAGTTACTCTAGCGGGAGTGGGGGCGAGCAGTACTTC. Its protein is CASSYSSGSGGEQYF.

The chain joins TRBV19 to TRBJ2-7; 7 nucleotides match TRBD2. The CDR3 is 13 amino acids. Germline assignment: CDR1 LNHDA and CDR2 SQIVND (reference sequence). The V gene end was trimmed by 1 base and the J gene end by 12 bases; junction bases not matched to a gene: 9. The CDR3 spells CASSIARGLHLYF. In nucleotides, the CDR3 is TGTGCCAGTAGTATAGCTAGGGGACTACACTTGTACTTC.

The J gene is TRBJ1-5, the V gene TRBV30; D is perhaps TRBD1 (5 bases). CDR3 size: 13 residues. CDR1 is GTSNPN, CDR2 SVGIG, per germline (reference sequence). The V and J ends lost 0 bases and 6 bases respectively, with 9 bases between them. The CDR3 DNA sequence: TGTGCCTGGAGTGTAGGGAGGGGTCAGCCCCAGCATTTT. It yields the protein CAWSVGRGQPQHF. The full variable domain, rest sourced from reference TRBV30 and TRBJ1-5, is SQTIHQWPATLVQPVGSPLSLECTVEGTSNPNLYWYRQAAGRGLQLLFYSVGIGQISSEVPQNLSASRPQDRQFILSSKKLLLSDSGFYLCAWSVGRGQPQHFGDGTRLSIL.

The chain employs TRBV9 and TRBJ2-5; D is perhaps TRBD1 (5 bases). The CDR3 spans 14 residues. The V gene lost 3 bases and the J gene lost 5 bases, with 14 bases spanning the gap. Germline CDR1 reads SGDLS; CDR2 reads YYNGEE. The CDR3 sequence is CASSADSRIETQYF. CDR3 in DNA: TGTGCCAGCAGCGCTGACAGTCGGATCGAGACCCAGTACTTC. The full variable domain, in which reference TRBV9 and TRBJ2-5 provide the parts outside the CDR3, is DSGVTQTPKHLITATGQRVTLRCSPRSGDLSVYWYQQSLDQGLQFLIQYYNGEERAKGNILERFSAQQFPDLHSELNLSSLELGDSALYFCASSADSRIETQYFGPGTRLLVL.

V is TRBV24-1 and J is TRBJ2-3, with D uncertain. Germline loops: CDR1 KGHDR, CDR2 SFDVKD. V was trimmed by 2 bases and J by 1 base, leaving 12 bases between them. The CDR3 runs to 16 residues. CDR3 bases: TGTGCCACCAGTGATTCGGTTGGAGTCGGCACAGATACGCAGTATTTT. Translated, it gives CATSDSVGVGTDTQYF.

This chain connects TRBV6-5 to TRBJ2-7; 7 nucleotides agree with TRBD1. This CDR3 is 14 amino acids long. Germline-derived CDR1 and CDR2 are MNHEY and SVGAGI. Unmatched junction bases numbered 13, after V lost 10 bases and J lost 4 bases. The CDR3 DNA reads as TGTGCCACTGGCCAAGGGGGCAACTCTTACGAGCAGTACTTC. This codes for CATGQGGNSYEQYF.

The chain joins TRBV6-5 to TRBJ2-7; no firm D call. V lost 0 bases to trimming and J lost 4 bases, with 7 bases between them. Germline loops: CDR1 MNHEY, CDR2 SVGAGI. This CDR3 contains 13 residues. Here the CDR3 reads CASSYSQYYEQYF. CDR3 DNA: TGTGCCAGCAGTTACTCACAATATTACGAGCAGTACTTC.

This clone was counted a few times. The rearrangement uses TRBV4-2 and TRBJ2-1; 8 nucleotides agree with TRBD2. Trimming removed 0 bases from V and 2 bases from J; junction bases left unmatched: 3. This CDR3 has 16 amino acids. Germline V gene lookup returns CDR1 LGHNA and CDR2 YNFKEQ. CDR3 sequence (DNA): TGTGCCAGCAGCCAAGACTCGGGGGGGGCCTACAATGAGCAGTTCTTC. Its protein product is CASSQDSGGAYNEQFF.

The V call is TRBV19, the J call TRBJ2-5, with a tentative D call TRBD1 (6 bases). The CDR3 covers 12 residues. V was trimmed by 9 bases and J by 7 bases, leaving 15 bases between them. Germline values: CDR1 LNHDA, CDR2 SQIVND (reference sequence). CDR3 protein: CASRPLGGTQYF. The CDR3 bases are TGTGCCAGCCGCCCCCTAGGGGGGACCCAGTACTTC.